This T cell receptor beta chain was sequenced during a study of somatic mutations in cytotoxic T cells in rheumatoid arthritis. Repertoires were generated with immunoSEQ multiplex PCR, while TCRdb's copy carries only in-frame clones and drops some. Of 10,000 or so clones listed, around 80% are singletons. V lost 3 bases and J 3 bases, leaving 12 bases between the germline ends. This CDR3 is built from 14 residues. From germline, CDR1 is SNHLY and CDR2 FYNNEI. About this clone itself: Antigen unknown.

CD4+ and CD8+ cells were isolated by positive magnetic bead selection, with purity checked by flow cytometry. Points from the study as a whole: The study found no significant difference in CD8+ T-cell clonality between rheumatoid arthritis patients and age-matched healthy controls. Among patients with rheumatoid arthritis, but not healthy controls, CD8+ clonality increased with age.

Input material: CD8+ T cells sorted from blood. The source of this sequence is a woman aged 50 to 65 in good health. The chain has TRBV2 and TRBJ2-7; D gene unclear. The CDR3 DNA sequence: TGTGCCAGCAGTGACCCCACTAAACTCTACGAGCAGTACTTC. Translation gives CASSDPTKLYEQYF.